These 14 T cell receptor beta chains were sequenced from one sample in a study of T cells in Graves' hyperthyroidism and ophthalmopathy. The TCR beta CDR3 regions underwent amplification using RNA transcripts as the source. Primed by the HTBI set, a first-round RT-PCR was run on the TCR CDR3. TCRdb re-analysed the multiplex PCR reads in MiXCR, keeping a single row per CDR3 protein. In the table there are about 360,000 distinct CDR3 sequences, about 13% of which are singletons. Sequencing used blood. The receptors stem from a woman aged 18-35 years with Graves' hyperthyroidism.

This clonotype has more than one count but fewer than ten. The gene calls are TRBV4-1 and TRBJ1-4; D ambiguous. The CDR3 totals 15 residues. The ends were cut back, 0 bases at V and 4 bases at J, with 9 bases in the middle. Germline V CDR1 and CDR2: MGHRA, YSYEKL. Here the CDR3 reads CASSQDEGGNEKLFF. The CDR3 nucleotides are TGCGCCAGCAGCCAAGACGAGGGCGGTAATGAAAAACTGTTTTTT.

This clonotype showed up many times. V and J are TRBV10-3 and TRBJ2-3; TRBD2 agrees at 11 bases. The CDR3 loop spans 14 amino acids. Germline loops: CDR1 ENHRY, CDR2 SYGVKD. J lost 2 bases, V lost 7 bases, and 2 bases had no gene match. The CDR3 DNA is TGTGCCATCAATAGCGGGAGGGTCACAGATACGCAGTATTTT. It yields the protein CAINSGRVTDTQYF.

This clonotype has just a few counts. The chain carries TRBV4-1 and TRBJ2-7; TRBD1 matches at 9 bases. The CDR3 consists of 16 residues. Germline assignment: CDR1 MGHRA and CDR2 YSYEKL. After removal of 1 base from V and 6 bases from J, the junction contained 10 bases not matched to a gene. CDR3 sequence (DNA): TGCGCCAGCAGCCAAGGGGGCGGGACAGGGCCGTCCGAGCAGTACTTC. Translation: CASSQGGGTGPSEQYF.

The rearrangement uses TRBV19 and TRBJ2-1, with TRBD1 as a possible D gene (6 bases). This CDR3 contains 15 residues. Trimming left V 1 base short and J 2 bases short, with 9 bases between. The V gene's germline CDR1 is LNHDA and CDR2 SQIVND (reference sequence). This chain's CDR3 is CASSIGPGAYNEQFF. The DNA for the CDR3 is TGTGCCAGTAGTATAGGGCCAGGGGCCTACAATGAGCAGTTCTTC. The complete variable domain, with remaining parts taken from reference TRBV19 and TRBJ2-1, reads DGGITQSPKYLFRKEGQNVTLSCEQNLNHDAMYWYRQDPGQGLRLIYYSQIVNDFQKGDIAEGYSVSREKKESFPLTVTSAQKNPTAFYLCASSIGPGAYNEQFFGPGTRLTVL.

This clonotype was detected ten times or more. The V and J genes are TRBV20-1 and TRBJ2-7; unclear D gene. CDR1 is DFQATT and CDR2 is SNEGSKA in the germline V gene (reference sequence). V gave up 6 bases and J gave up 2 bases, with 23 bases separating them. The CDR3 sequence is 16 residues long. The CDR3 nucleotides are TGCAGTGCCCCTGCATCGTTGCGGTCCTTACCCTACGAGCAGTACTTC. Translating it yields CSAPASLRSLPYEQYF.

The chain uses TRBV5-1 and TRBJ2-1, with D possibly TRBD2 on 7 matching bases. CDR1 and CDR2 from the germline V gene are SGHRS and YFSETQ. Between the trimmed V and J ends, which lost 3 bases and 11 bases, there was a span of 18 bases. This CDR3 spans 14 amino acids. The CDR3, as DNA: TGCGCCAGCAGCTGGGAGGGGGAGACGGAACAGCAGTTCTTC. Its translation: CASSWEGETEQQFF.

This clonotype came up many times. The CDR3 DNA is TGCGCCAGCAGCTTGGAAGACCCGGGACAGTATAATTCACCCCTCCACTTT. Amino acid sequence: CASSLEDPGQYNSPLHF. The V call is TRBV5-1, the J call TRBJ1-6; 7 bases line up with TRBD1. Germline values: CDR1 SGHRS, CDR2 YFSETQ. This CDR3 is built from 17 residues. The J segment lost 4 bases and the V segment lost 0 bases, leaving 7 bases of the junction unmatched.

This clonotype has a count of ten or more. The chain recombines TRBV20-1 with TRBJ1-1, with D perhaps matching TRBD1 (6 bases). The CDR3 contains 13 residues. V lost 0 bases and J 3 bases, leaving 8 bases between the germline ends. Germline loops: CDR1 DFQATT, CDR2 SNEGSKA (reference sequence). DNA of the CDR3: TGCAGTGCTAGAGATCGACAGGACACTGAAGCTTTCTTT. Amino acids: CSARDRQDTEAFF.

The table lists this clonotype with many counts. The chain is built from TRBV28 and TRBJ2-7; 11 bases line up with TRBD2. The V gene's germline CDR1 is MDHEN and CDR2 SYDVKM. Trimming removed 8 bases from V and 7 bases from J; junction bases left unmatched: 13. CDR3 size: 15 residues. Written as DNA, the CDR3 is TGTGCCAGCGGGACTAGCGGAACCCCCCGGGGAGAGCAGTACTTC. Translation: CASGTSGTPRGEQYF.

This clonotype appeared many times. The chain joins TRBV2 to TRBJ1-5; D may be TRBD1 (5 bases). Trimming shortened V by 8 bases and J by 0 bases, and 20 bases separated the two germline ends. CDR1 SNHLY and CDR2 FYNNEI come from the germline V gene. The CDR3 sequence is 17 residues long. CDR3 DNA: TGTGCCAGCGCCTCCGGGACGGCCATTAATAGCAATCAGCCCCAGCATTTT. Translating gives CASASGTAINSNQPQHF.

About this clonotype itself: Being one base from a much bigger clone, this may be a read error. The V and J genes are TRBV20-1 and TRBJ1-5; D unclear. The CDR3 runs 12 residues. Germline CDR1 and CDR2: DFQATT and SNEGSKA (reference sequence). V gave up 8 bases and J gave up 0 bases, with 8 bases separating them. The chain's CDR3 is CSTPFSNQPQHF. The CDR3 nucleotides are TGCAGTACGCCGTTTAGCAATCAGCCCCAGCATTTT.

This clonotype was observed a few times. In DNA, the CDR3 is TGTGCCAGTAGTATAGATGGACAGATTGGAACAGATACGCAGTATTTT. This translates into CASSIDGQIGTDTQYF. The V gene is TRBV19, the J gene TRBJ2-3; D possibly corresponds to TRBD1 (6 bases). CDR1 and CDR2 from the germline V gene are LNHDA and SQIVND (reference sequence). V gave up 0 bases and J gave up 3 bases, with 13 bases separating them. This CDR3 has 16 residues.

The table lists this clonotype with a few counts. The J gene is TRBJ2-7, the V gene TRBV7-2, with D perhaps given as TRBD1 or TRBD2 (5 bases each). Germline loops: CDR1 SGHTA, CDR2 FQGNSA. V lost 1 base and J 8 bases, leaving 12 bases between the germline ends. The CDR3 consists of 13 residues. The CDR3, as DNA: TGTGCCAGCAGCTTAGGGGGACCTCCTCAGCAGTACTTC. Translation: CASSLGGPPQQYF.

This clonotype was counted many times. The J gene is TRBJ1-2, the V gene TRBV3-1, with unresolved D. V gave up 1 base and J gave up 4 bases, with 7 bases separating them. Germline values: CDR1 LGHDT, CDR2 YNNKEL (reference sequence). This CDR3 spans 13 amino acids. The CDR3 here is CASSQGGTYGYTF. The CDR3 nucleotides read TGTGCCAGCAGCCAAGGGGGTACCTATGGCTACACCTTC.